Listed here is a single TCR beta chain. These data come from a study of blood T cell repertoires in COVID-19. Study context: The United States, Italy and Spain provided the acute and convalescent COVID-19 samples. Sample material is recorded as cDNA or gDNA derived from T cells, B-cell-depleted T cells, or PBMCs.

As processed by the authors: Reference gene primer amplification gave estimated nucleated cell counts. Sequencing used immunoSEQ multiplex PCR; TCRdb keeps in-frame clones, though not all of them. V and J calls and clone size are as listed in that table; D and trimming were resolved from the DNA. The sample yields about 160,000 clones, around 84% seen once. The receptor's source is a woman of 80 years or more with acute or convalescent COVID-19. Sample: peripheral blood.

CDR3 bases: TGTGCCAGCAGCCAAGATCCCGCCCCGCTAGGACAGTTTAATGAAAAACTGTTTTTT. This encodes CASSQDPAPLGQFNEKLFF. The gene calls are TRBV4-2 and TRBJ1-4; D is possibly TRBD1 (6 bases). The CDR3 runs to 19 residues. Germline loops: CDR1 LGHNA, CDR2 YNFKEQ. The germline V and J ends were trimmed by 0 bases and 4 bases, with 21 bases remaining between them.